The 10 T cell receptor beta chains reported below all come from one sample, sequenced in a study of regulatory T cells in long-lasting Graves disease. As to time point: newly diagnosed GD, antithyroid drugs for less than 3 months. PBMC RNA served as the TCR library source. Sequencing libraries for TCR beta were prepared with iRepertoire HTBI primers and Arm-PCR of CDR3 regions. TCRdb recomputed calls from the multiplex PCR reads with MiXCR, one row per CDR3 protein. The table has some 250,000 distinct CDR3 sequences, around 20% seen once; the top ten hold over 20%. Here the sequenced sample was peripheral blood mononuclear cells (PBMCs), taken at new diagnosis, from a patient treated with antithyroid drugs. The receptors originated from a female donor with Graves disease.

This clonotype was observed many times. The chain uses TRBV2 and TRBJ1-2; 9 bases align to TRBD1. The length of the CDR3 is 14 residues. V lost 8 bases and J lost 4; bases outside the gene matches: 8. CDR1 and CDR2 from the germline V gene are SNHLY and FYNNEI. The CDR3 DNA follows: TGTGCCAGCGAAATACAGGGGGCTGGCTATGGCTACACCTTC. This sequence encodes CASEIQGAGYGYTF.

This clonotype has ten or more counts. The chain links TRBV11-2 to TRBJ1-1; 10 bases match TRBD1. Germline V lookup: CDR1 SGHAT, CDR2 FQNNGV. The CDR3 covers 17 residues. With 5 bases clipped from V and 5 bases from J, the junction kept 14 bases outside the gene matches. The CDR3 here is CASSPRGTGASGTEAFF. In DNA, the CDR3 is TGTGCCAGCAGCCCGAGGGGGACAGGGGCCTCGGGGACTGAAGCTTTCTTT.

This clonotype has more than one count but fewer than ten. The rearrangement links TRBV19 to TRBJ2-1; 10 bases agree with TRBD2. The J segment lost 7 bases and the V segment lost 3 bases, leaving 15 bases of the junction unmatched. The CDR3 has 18 amino acids. In germline, CDR1 is LNHDA, CDR2 SQIVND (reference sequence). DNA for the CDR3: TGTGCCAGTAGTATGCGCTCAGACCTAGCGGGAGTCAGGAATGAGCAGTTCTTC. Protein: CASSMRSDLAGVRNEQFF.

This clonotype was seen only a few times. This chain connects TRBV7-9 to TRBJ1-1, with D possibly TRBD1 on 5 matching bases. Trimming stripped 3 bases from V and 6 bases from J, with 11 bases between. This CDR3 contains 13 residues. CDR1 SEHNR and CDR2 FQNEAQ come from the germline V gene (reference sequence). CDR3 coding DNA: TGTGCCAGCAGCTTTTCAGGGTTGTCTGAAGCTTTCTTT. Translating it yields CASSFSGLSEAFF.

Ten or more counts support this clonotype. V usage is TRBV7-9 and J usage is TRBJ1-2; D gene ambiguous. The ends were cut back, 5 bases at V and 2 bases at J, with 9 bases in the middle. Per germline, CDR1 SEHNR and CDR2 FQNEAQ (reference sequence). This CDR3 spans 13 amino acids. The CDR3 region has the DNA TGTGCCAGCAGCGAGACACTGAACTATGGCTACACCTTC. Protein: CASSETLNYGYTF.

The J gene is TRBJ1-2, the V gene TRBV15; possibly TRBD1 for D (6 bases). From germline, CDR1 is LNHNV and CDR2 YYDKDF (reference sequence). The V and J ends lost 2 bases and 3 bases respectively, with 16 bases between them. This CDR3 spans 16 amino acids. DNA for the CDR3: TGTGCCACCAGCAGAAGGACAGAGGCACAATACTATGGCTACACCTTC. Protein: CATSRRTEAQYYGYTF.

In this sample, this clonotype turned up many times. The rearrangement links TRBV11-2 to TRBJ2-2; D gene unclear. The CDR3 covers 13 residues. Germline V gene data show CDR1 as SGHAT and CDR2 as FQNNGV. The V and J ends lost 5 bases and 1 base respectively, with 5 bases between them. Here the CDR3 DNA reads TGTGCCAGCAGCCCGGGGAACACCGGGGAGCTGTTTTTT. This gives the protein CASSPGNTGELFF.

This clonotype was seen repeatedly, ten times or more. An end of the junction differs from the germline gene, which may be a read error. This chain links TRBV7-9 with TRBJ1-1; perhaps TRBD1 as D (6 bases). The CDR3 runs 14 residues. The germline V gene encodes CDR1 SEHNR and CDR2 FQNEAQ (reference sequence). CDR3 in amino acids: CASSLGDWTAEAFF. DNA of the CDR3: TGCGCCAGCAGCTTGGGGGATTGGACAGCCGAAGCTTTCTTT. The full variable domain, completed using reference TRBV7-9 and TRBJ1-1, is DTGVSQNPRHKITKRGQNVTFRCDPISEHNRLYWYRQTLGQGPEFLTYFQNEAQLEKSRLLSDRFSAERPKGSFSTLEIQRTEQGDSAMYLCASSLGDWTAEAFFGQGTRLTVV.

This clonotype was counted ten times or more. The V call is TRBV28, the J call TRBJ1-1, with D unresolved. Per the germline V gene, CDR1 is MDHEN and CDR2 is SYDVKM. V dropped 3 bases and J dropped 5 bases, with 13 bases sitting between them. The CDR3 runs 14 residues. Here the CDR3 reads CASSFDPKETEAFF. As DNA, the CDR3 is TGTGCCAGCAGTTTTGACCCGAAGGAAACTGAAGCTTTCTTT.

This clonotype was detected many times. The chain uses TRBV10-2 and TRBJ1-2; a possible D gene is TRBD1 (6 bases). Per germline, CDR1 WSHSY and CDR2 SAAADI. V dropped 7 bases and J dropped 8 bases, with 17 bases sitting between them. The CDR3 contains 13 residues. CDR3 sequence reads: CASIGDRWGGYTF. The CDR3 DNA reads TGCGCCAGCATAGGTGACAGGTGGGGGGGCTACACCTTC.